Following are 30 T cell receptor beta chains from one sample sequenced in a study of regulatory T cells in long-lasting Graves disease. The time point was: newly diagnosed GD, antithyroid drugs for less than 3 months. RNA from PBMCs was the source of the TCR library. Both iRepertoire HTBI primers and Arm-PCR of CDR3 regions were used to build the TCR beta libraries. TCRdb re-analysed the multiplex PCR reads in MiXCR, keeping a single row per CDR3 protein. The table has some 340,000 distinct CDR3 sequences, roughly 12% seen once; the top ten hold 18%. These same records also appear under a second study, on T cells in Graves' hyperthyroidism and ophthalmopathy.

This specimen consisted of peripheral blood mononuclear cells (PBMCs), obtained at new diagnosis, from a patient treated with antithyroid drugs. The receptors were sampled from a woman between 18 and 29 years old with Graves disease.

The chain is built from TRBV5-1 and TRBJ2-1, with TRBD2 as a possible D gene (6 bases). The V gene's germline CDR1 is SGHRS and CDR2 YFSETQ. The CDR3 covers 16 residues. Between the trimmed V and J ends, which lost 3 bases and 3 bases, there was a span of 16 bases. CDR3 amino acids: CASSWTAVGGYNEQFF. Written as DNA, the CDR3 is TGCGCCAGCAGCTGGACGGCTGTCGGGGGCTACAATGAGCAGTTCTTC.

A remark on this clonotype: This probably arose from a read error, given a far larger clone one base away. The chain couples TRBV7-2 to TRBJ2-7; unclear D gene. The CDR3 has 14 amino acids. The V end lost 0 bases, the J end lost 4 bases, and 10 bases lay between the germline ends. Germline CDR1 reads SGHTA; CDR2 reads FQGNSA. CDR3 in amino acids: CASSLAVPVYEQYF. CDR3 sequence (DNA): TGTGCCAGCAGCTTAGCCGTGCCAGTTTACGAGCAGTACTTC.

This chain connects TRBV5-5 to TRBJ1-3, with D maybe TRBD1 (6 bases). The CDR3 spans 17 residues. CDR1 and CDR2 (germline): SGHKS, YYEKEE (reference sequence). Trimming left V 4 bases short and J 0 bases short, with 17 bases between. The DNA for the CDR3 is TGTGCCAGCAGCCCGGGCCCTGGACAGCGCTCTGGAAACACCATATATTTT. Encoded protein: CASSPGPGQRSGNTIYF.

This clonotype showed up just a few times. The chain combines TRBV29-1 with TRBJ1-5, with a possible D match to TRBD1 (5 bases). Looked up from germline, CDR1 is SQVTM and CDR2 is ANQGSEA. CDR3 size: 13 residues. Between the trimmed V and J ends, which lost 6 bases and 5 bases, there was a span of 14 bases. The chain's CDR3 is CSVSQGVYQPQHF. The CDR3 DNA reads as TGCAGCGTCTCCCAGGGTGTCTATCAGCCCCAGCATTTT.

This clonotype was counted ten times or more. V is TRBV10-3 and J is TRBJ2-7; a possible D gene is TRBD2 (5 bases). V lost 2 bases to trimming and J lost 3 bases, with 5 bases between them. CDR3 size: 12 residues. Per the germline V gene, CDR1 is ENHRY and CDR2 is SYGVKD. The CDR3 loop is CAISEEGYEQYV. The CDR3 nucleotides are TGTGCCATCAGTGAGGAGGGCTACGAGCAGTACGTC.

This clonotype was observed at least ten times. The V call is TRBV20-1, the J call TRBJ1-4; 10 positions match TRBD1. V was pared by 6 bases and J by 6 bases, with 4 bases of the junction left unmatched. The CDR3 sequence is 13 residues long. CDR1 and CDR2 (germline): DFQATT, SNEGSKA (reference sequence). Here the CDR3 reads CSAGDRGYEKLFF. DNA of the CDR3: TGCAGTGCCGGGGACAGGGGTTATGAAAAACTGTTTTTT.

This clonotype was seen ten or more times. The chain links TRBV5-1 to TRBJ2-3; tentatively, D is TRBD2 (7 bases). Trimming left V 4 bases short and J 4 bases short, with 16 bases between. The CDR3 extends over 15 amino acids. CDR1 is SGHRS and CDR2 is YFSETQ in the germline V gene. The CDR3 reads CASSLEGGRPDTQYF. In DNA, the CDR3 is TGCGCCAGCAGCCTTGAGGGGGGGCGGCCAGATACGCAGTATTTT.

This clonotype has more than one count but fewer than ten. The chain has TRBV20-1 and TRBJ1-2, with D unclear. Germline V CDR1 and CDR2: DFQATT, SNEGSKA (reference sequence). V shed 3 bases and J shed 8 bases, with 16 bases lying between them. The CDR3 length is 13 residues. The CDR3 spells CSARAPMGGGYTF. The CDR3 nucleotides read TGCAGTGCTAGGGCTCCCATGGGTGGCGGCTACACCTTC.

The sample holds many counts of this clonotype. This chain links TRBV7-6 with TRBJ2-1; 9 bases fit TRBD2. Germline loops: CDR1 SGHVS, CDR2 FNYEAQ. CDR3 size: 16 residues. The J segment lost 4 bases and the V segment lost 3 bases, leaving 7 bases of the junction unmatched. CDR3 sequence (DNA): TGTGCCAGCAGCTTCGGCGGGGGGGCCTCGTACAATGAGCAGTTCTTC. Translating it yields CASSFGGGASYNEQFF. Complete variable domain (other parts from reference TRBV7-6 and TRBJ2-1): GAGVSQSPRYKVTKRGQDVALRCDPISGHVSLYWYRQALGQGPEFLTYFNYEAQQDKSGLPNDRFSAERPEGSISTLTIQRTEQRDSAMYRCASSFGGGASYNEQFFGPGTRLTVL.

This clonotype was observed many times. This chain connects TRBV20-1 to TRBJ1-1, with 8 bases aligning to TRBD1. Germline CDR1 is DFQATT and CDR2 is SNEGSKA (reference sequence). V was pared by 3 bases and J by 6 bases, with 9 bases of the junction left unmatched. The CDR3 extends over 14 amino acids. DNA for the CDR3: TGCAGTGCTAGGGAGACAGGGGCGGCCGCTGAAGCTTTCTTT. It translates to CSARETGAAAEAFF.

V is TRBV7-3 and J is TRBJ2-5; 9 bases align to TRBD1. The CDR3 has 15 residues. V trimming: 2 bases; J trimming: 5 bases; junction bases outside the gene matches: 6. Germline V gives CDR1 SGHTA, CDR2 FQGTGA. This chain's CDR3 is CASSLSGTGGETQYF. The CDR3 DNA reads as TGTGCCAGCAGCTTATCAGGCACAGGGGGCGAGACCCAGTACTTC.

The chain has TRBV6-1 and TRBJ1-1, with D hard to call. V was trimmed by 5 bases and J by 4 bases, leaving 17 bases between them. Germline V gives CDR1 MNHNS, CDR2 SASEGT. CDR3 size: 15 residues. The CDR3 coding sequence is TGTGCCAGCAGTCCTTCTTGGGGTGACTTCACTGAAGCTTTCTTT. This gives the protein CASSPSWGDFTEAFF.

The chain couples TRBV25-1 to TRBJ2-1, with D perhaps TRBD1 (7 bases). With 8 bases removed from V and 0 bases from J, the gap between germline ends came to 11 bases. The V gene's germline CDR1 is MGHDK and CDR2 SYGVNS. The CDR3 sequence is 14 residues long. CDR3 region: CASARDSSYNEQFF. DNA for the CDR3: TGTGCCAGCGCGCGGGACAGCTCCTACAATGAGCAGTTCTTC.

At least ten counts were recorded for this clonotype. The chain joins TRBV15 to TRBJ2-1; no firm D call. V lost 1 base to trimming and J lost 7 bases, with 5 bases between them. CDR1 is LNHNV, CDR2 YYDKDF, per germline (reference sequence). The CDR3 runs to 12 residues. As DNA, the CDR3 is TGTGCCACCAGCAGAGGTCCGAATGAGCAGTTCTTC. Translated, it gives CATSRGPNEQFF.

Ten or more counts support this clonotype. The chain links TRBV20-1 to TRBJ2-7, with TRBD1 identical over 8 bases. The CDR3 runs to 14 residues. J lost 7 bases, V lost 6 bases, and 14 bases had no gene match. The V gene's germline CDR1 is DFQATT and CDR2 SNEGSKA (reference sequence). CDR3 sequence reads: CSAPKGQGRGEQYF. DNA of the CDR3: TGCAGTGCCCCGAAAGGACAGGGACGGGGTGAGCAGTACTTC.

The chain employs TRBV11-2 and TRBJ1-1; 8 bases agree with TRBD1. The CDR3 covers 15 residues. Germline V lookup: CDR1 SGHAT, CDR2 FQNNGV. V dropped 0 bases and J dropped 2; count of bases not matched to a gene: 2. Written as DNA, the CDR3 is TGTGCCAGCAGCTTAGAAGGACAGGGAAACACTGAAGCTTTCTTT. Translating gives CASSLEGQGNTEAFF. The full variable domain, completed using reference TRBV11-2 and TRBJ1-1, is EAGVAQSPRYKIIEKRQSVAFWCNPISGHATLYWYQQILGQGPKLLIQFQNNGVVDDSQLPKDRFSAERLKGVDSTLKIQPAKLEDSAVYLCASSLEGQGNTEAFFGQGTRLTVV.

V is TRBV6-1 and J is TRBJ1-1, with 7 bases matching TRBD1. There are 15 residues in the CDR3. CDR1 is MNHNS, CDR2 SASEGT, per germline. The trim removed 5 bases at V and 4 bases at J, leaving 10 bases unmatched. This CDR3 is CASSLSIGDSTEAFF. In DNA, the CDR3 is TGTGCCAGCAGTTTATCGATAGGGGACAGCACTGAAGCTTTCTTT.

This clonotype was observed many times. V and J are TRBV6-2 or TRBV6-3 and TRBJ2-1; maybe TRBD1 (6 bases). Germline V CDR1 and CDR2: MNHEY, SVGEGT. The CDR3 totals 13 residues. Between the trimmed V and J ends, which lost 4 bases and 8 bases, there was a span of 12 bases. CDR3 in DNA: TGTGCCAGCAGTTCAGGGGATTACTATGAGCAGTTCTTC. This sequence encodes CASSSGDYYEQFF.

The sample holds many counts of this clonotype. A read error may produce the germline difference seen at one junction end. J is TRBJ1-2 and V is TRBV20-1; 7 positions agree with TRBD1. The CDR3 totals 14 residues. Germline loops: CDR1 DFQATT, CDR2 SNEGSKA (reference sequence). CDR3 amino acids: CSAGEGGTAYGYTF. The CDR3 nucleotides are TGCAGTGCTGGAGAAGGGGGCACGGCCTATGGCTACACCTTC.

This clonotype has at least ten counts. This chain links TRBV10-3 with TRBJ2-7; D is unclear. The germline V and J ends were trimmed by 2 bases and 0 bases, with 5 bases remaining between them. The germline V gene encodes CDR1 ENHRY and CDR2 SYGVKD. The CDR3 loop spans 13 amino acids. In nucleotides, the CDR3 is TGTGCCATCAGTGAGCCCAGCTCCTACGAGCAGTACGTC. Encoded protein: CAISEPSSYEQYV.

This clonotype has at least ten counts. This sequence joins TRBV2 and TRBJ1-4; the D is unclear. V lost 7 bases, J lost 8 bases, and 5 bases lay in between. This CDR3 comprises 10 residues. CDR1 is SNHLY and CDR2 is FYNNEI in the germline V gene. CDR3 bases: TGTGCCAGCATGGGGGAAAAACTGTTTTTT. Its translation: CASMGEKLFF. The entire variable domain, with the rest obtained from reference TRBV2 and TRBJ1-4, is as follows: EPEVTQTPSHQVTQMGQEVILRCVPISNHLYFYWYRQILGQKVEFLVSFYNNEISEKSEIFDDQFSVERPDGSNFTLKIRSTKLEDSAMYFCASMGEKLFFGSGTQLSVL.

This clonotype was observed at least ten times. This sequence joins TRBV2 and TRBJ2-5; 9 bases agree with TRBD2. Germline CDR1 reads SNHLY; CDR2 reads FYNNEI. The V gene end was trimmed by 10 bases and the J gene end by 7 bases; junction bases not matched to a gene: 13. This CDR3 is built from 14 residues. CDR3 protein: CATLKASGDSTQYF. The CDR3 DNA is TGTGCCACCCTGAAGGCTAGCGGGGATTCGACCCAGTACTTC.

This clonotype occurred a few times. The CDR3 DNA is TGTGCCAGCAGTAACCGGGACAGGGGGATCAATGAGCAGTTCTTC. As protein: CASSNRDRGINEQFF. V gene TRBV11-3 combines with J gene TRBJ2-1; TRBD1 aligns across 11 bases. From germline, CDR1 is SGHNT and CDR2 YENEEA. The CDR3 is made up of 15 amino acids. Unmatched junction bases numbered 7, after V lost 6 bases and J lost 6 bases.

This clonotype was recorded a few times. Being one base from a much bigger clone, this may be a read error. This chain links TRBV11-1 with TRBJ2-5; possibly TRBD1 or TRBD2 for D (6 bases each). Trimming stripped 6 bases from V and 9 bases from J, with 20 bases between. The CDR3 is 14 amino acids. Germline-derived CDR1 and CDR2 are SGHAT and FQDESV (reference sequence). The CDR3 bases are TGTGCCAGCAGTTGGGACATTCAAGGGGAGGCCCAGTACTTC. Amino acid sequence: CASSWDIQGEAQYF.

A few counts support this clonotype. The rearrangement links TRBV24-1 to TRBJ2-1, with 8 bases identical to TRBD1. Per germline, CDR1 KGHDR and CDR2 SFDVKD. CDR3 length: 14 residues. V shed 9 bases, J shed 7 bases, and the junction held 10 bases outside the gene matches. In DNA, the CDR3 is TGTGCCACCCAGGGCAGGGGGCTTCTAAATGAGCAGTTCTTC. Translating gives CATQGRGLLNEQFF.

This clonotype has ten or more counts. The chain recombines TRBV27 with TRBJ2-1, with 7 bases fitting TRBD2. The V gene's germline CDR1 is MNHEY and CDR2 SMNVEV (reference sequence). V shed 5 bases and J 0 bases; nucleotides not matched to a gene: 7. The CDR3 contains 16 residues. The CDR3 loop is CASSRAGISSYNEQFF. The CDR3, as DNA: TGTGCCAGCAGTAGAGCGGGGATAAGCTCCTACAATGAGCAGTTCTTC.

This clonotype was found many times. This chain connects TRBV4-2 to TRBJ2-3; 11 nucleotides match TRBD2. The CDR3 totals 19 residues. The germline CDR1 and CDR2 sequences are LGHNA and YNFKEQ. V shed 4 bases and J 9 bases; nucleotides not matched to a gene: 21. The CDR3 spells CASSPTYLGLAGGDRTQYF. The CDR3, as DNA: TGTGCCAGCAGCCCTACATACCTCGGGCTAGCGGGAGGAGATAGGACGCAGTATTTT.

This clonotype was observed a handful of times. The chain uses TRBV6-9 and TRBJ2-7; 8 positions match TRBD1. This CDR3 spans 17 amino acids. Germline values: CDR1 MNHGY, CDR2 SVAAGI. The J segment lost 1 base and the V segment lost 3 bases, leaving 11 bases of the junction unmatched. The CDR3 spells CASSYLAGGSLSYEQYF. In nucleotides, the CDR3 is TGTGCCAGCAGTTACTTGGCAGGGGGCTCCCTATCCTACGAGCAGTACTTC.

This rearrangement joins TRBV6-5 to TRBJ2-7, with 12 bases matching TRBD1. After removal of 3 bases from V and 2 bases from J, the junction contained 17 bases not matched to a gene. The CDR3 has 20 amino acids. Germline V CDR1 and CDR2: MNHEY, SVGAGI. Written as DNA, the CDR3 is TGTGCCAGCAGTTATCGCGCGGCCTCGGGACAGGGGGCGAATACCTACGAGCAGTACGTC. It specifies CASSYRAASGQGANTYEQYV.

This clonotype turned up a few times. The gene calls are TRBV2 and TRBJ2-1; D is uncertain. V lost 0 bases and J 7 bases, leaving 10 bases between the germline ends. The CDR3 has 14 amino acids. Germline loops: CDR1 SNHLY, CDR2 FYNNEI. CDR3 nucleotide sequence: TGTGCCAGCAGTGAAGCTTTTGGATGGAATGAGCAGTTCTTC. It yields the protein CASSEAFGWNEQFF.